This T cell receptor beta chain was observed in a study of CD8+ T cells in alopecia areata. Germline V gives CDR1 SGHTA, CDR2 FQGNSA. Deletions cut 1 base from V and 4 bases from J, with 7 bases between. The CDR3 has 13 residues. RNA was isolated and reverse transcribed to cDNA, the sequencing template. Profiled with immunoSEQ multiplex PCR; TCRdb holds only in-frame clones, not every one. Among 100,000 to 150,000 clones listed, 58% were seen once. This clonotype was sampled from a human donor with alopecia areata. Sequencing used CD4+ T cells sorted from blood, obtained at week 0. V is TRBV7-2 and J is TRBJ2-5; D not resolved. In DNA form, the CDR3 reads TGTGCCAGCAGCTTAGTACCAGGAGAGACCCAGTACTTC. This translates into CASSLVPGETQYF.